This T cell receptor beta chain was identified during a study of T cells in tumors after PD-1 blockade. Sequenced by immunoSEQ multiplex PCR; TCRdb stores in-frame clones only, minus some. The sample lists fewer than 3,000 clones; approximately 71% were seen once. With 3 bases removed from V and 4 bases from J, the gap between germline ends came to 9 bases. CDR3 length equals 14 residues. Input was roughly 600 ng to 6,004 ng of genomic DNA from tumor or blood. Here the sequenced sample was tumor tissue, taken after anti-PD-1 treatment. This chain joins TRBV23-1 and TRBJ1-4; D possibly corresponds to TRBD1 (5 bases). TRBV23-1 carries the ORF label, with uncertain function. This TCR was recovered from a human donor with basal cell carcinoma. CDR3 coding DNA: TGCGCCAGCAGTCAGCGGGACGGTAATGAAAAACTGTTTTTT. It codes for CASSQRDGNEKLFF.